Following are 25 T cell receptor beta chains from one sample sequenced in a study of blood T cell repertoires in COVID-19. The assay was immunoSEQ multiplex PCR, and TCRdb's table has in-frame clones only and misses some. This table has under 500,000 clones, roughly 90% appearing once. The sample comprised peripheral blood. All receptors derive from a woman younger than 45 with acute or convalescent COVID-19.

The chain is built from TRBV6-5 and TRBJ1-2; D possibly corresponds to TRBD1 (6 bases). From germline, CDR1 is MNHEY and CDR2 SVGAGI. Trimming removed 6 bases at V and 8 bases at J, with 16 bases between. This CDR3 has 13 residues. The CDR3, as DNA: TGTGCCAGCAGCCTTTACCAGGGGTACGGCTACACCTTC. It yields the protein CASSLYQGYGYTF.

This clone occurred a few times. The rearrangement joins TRBV6-5 to TRBJ2-2; D ambiguous. Trimming shortened V by 0 bases and J by 8 bases, and 7 bases separated the two germline ends. Germline-derived CDR1 and CDR2 are MNHEY and SVGAGI. This CDR3 region has 13 residues. The CDR3 spells CASSYSQKGELFF. The CDR3 bases are TGTGCCAGCAGTTACTCGCAGAAAGGGGAGCTGTTTTTT.

The chain couples TRBV30 to TRBJ1-6; D is uncertain. The CDR3 sequence is 14 residues long. Trimming took off 4 bases at V and 0 bases at J, with 7 bases between the two ends. In germline, CDR1 is GTSNPN, CDR2 SVGIG (reference sequence). This chain's CDR3 is CAWTISSYNSPLHF. Here the CDR3 DNA reads TGTGCCTGGACGATCAGCTCCTATAATTCACCCCTCCACTTT.

In the case of this clone: The sample carries other DNA sequences with the same CDR3. V gene TRBV19 combines with J gene TRBJ1-5; 10 bases agree with TRBD1. The CDR3 loop spans 15 amino acids. The germline V gene encodes CDR1 LNHDA and CDR2 SQIVND (reference sequence). With 7 bases clipped from V and 1 base from J, the junction kept 4 bases outside the gene matches. The chain's CDR3 is CASTRTGGSNQPQHF. The CDR3 DNA sequence: TGTGCCAGTACCCGGACAGGGGGGAGCAATCAGCCCCAGCATTTT. The variable domain in full, with the rest retrieved from reference TRBV19 and TRBJ1-5, is DGGITQSPKYLFRKEGQNVTLSCEQNLNHDAMYWYRQDPGQGLRLIYYSQIVNDFQKGDIAEGYSVSREKKESFPLTVTSAQKNPTAFYLCASTRTGGSNQPQHFGDGTRLSIL.

This rearrangement joins TRBV27 to TRBJ2-3, with D tentatively TRBD2 (6 bases). Deletions cut 3 bases from V and 7 bases from J, with 20 bases between. This CDR3 comprises 16 residues. In germline, CDR1 is MNHEY, CDR2 SMNVEV (reference sequence). The CDR3 nucleotides read TGTGCCAGCAGTTTTGTCGCGGGCGGGGTCTTGTATACGCAGTATTTT. Translation: CASSFVAGGVLYTQYF.

The chain links TRBV7-2 to TRBJ2-1; D remains ambiguous. V was trimmed by 4 bases and J by 4 bases, leaving 11 bases between them. CDR3 size: 14 residues. Germline V gene lookup returns CDR1 SGHTA and CDR2 FQGNSA. The CDR3 nucleotides are TGTGCCAGCAGCTCCGAGGCGCGTTACAATGAGCAGTTCTTC. Translating gives CASSSEARYNEQFF.

The chain employs TRBV11-2 and TRBJ2-7; 9 bases are shared with TRBD1. Trimming at V came to 2 bases and at J to 2 bases, leaving 1 base not matched to a gene. The CDR3 has 14 amino acids. Per the germline V gene, CDR1 is SGHAT and CDR2 is FQNNGV. The DNA for the CDR3 is TGTGCCAGCAGCTTAAGGGACAGGGCCTACGAGCAGTACTTC. It is translated as CASSLRDRAYEQYF.

J is TRBJ1-5 and V is TRBV20-1, with 10 bases lining up with TRBD1. With V trimmed by 3 bases and J by 7 bases, 15 bases remained unmatched. CDR3 length equals 17 residues. CDR1 and CDR2 from the germline V gene are DFQATT and SNEGSKA (reference sequence). In DNA, the CDR3 is TGCAGTGCTAGTGCGGCAGGGGACAGGGGATTCGAACAGCCCCAGCATTTT. Translating it yields CSASAAGDRGFEQPQHF.

The V call is TRBV19, the J call TRBJ2-7, with 8 positions matching TRBD1. Germline loops: CDR1 LNHDA, CDR2 SQIVND (reference sequence). The V segment lost 3 bases and the J segment 2 bases; nucleotides outside the gene matches: 9. There are 16 residues in the CDR3. The CDR3 loop is CASSIQMTGATYEQYF. Written as DNA, the CDR3 is TGTGCCAGTAGTATCCAGATGACAGGGGCCACCTACGAGCAGTACTTC.

Details on this clone: Other nucleotide sequences from this sample produce the same CDR3. This sequence joins TRBV11-2 and TRBJ2-7; perhaps TRBD1 as D (6 bases). Trimming stripped 5 bases from V and 6 bases from J, with 8 bases between. In germline, CDR1 is SGHAT, CDR2 FQNNGV. This CDR3 is built from 11 residues. This CDR3 reads CASSQGGEQYF. In DNA form, the CDR3 reads TGTGCCAGCAGCCAAGGGGGCGAGCAGTACTTC.

The sample holds one count of this clone. The chain joins TRBV28 to TRBJ1-4; D unresolved. The length of the CDR3 is 16 residues. Germline values: CDR1 MDHEN, CDR2 SYDVKM. V shed 1 base and J shed 4 bases, with 13 bases lying between them. The CDR3 region is CASSLYELNSNEKLFF. The DNA of the CDR3 is TGTGCCAGCAGTTTATATGAATTAAACAGTAATGAAAAACTGTTTTTT.

CDR3 residues: CASRSSPGSSYGYTF. The CDR3 DNA sequence: TGTGCCAGTAGAAGTAGCCCAGGGTCGTCCTATGGCTACACCTTC. The V gene is TRBV19, the J gene TRBJ1-2; TRBD1 might be the D (5 bases). This CDR3 contains 15 residues. The germline V and J ends were trimmed by 6 bases and 4 bases, with 18 bases remaining between them. Germline lookup yields CDR1 LNHDA and CDR2 SQIVND (reference sequence).

The gene calls are TRBV27 and TRBJ2-3; the match to TRBD1 covers 7 bases. With 4 bases clipped from V and 1 base from J, the junction kept 8 bases outside the gene matches. Looked up from germline, CDR1 is MNHEY and CDR2 is SMNVEV (reference sequence). The CDR3 is 16 residues long. This CDR3 reads CASSSQGGRGTDTQYF. The CDR3 DNA reads as TGTGCCAGCAGTTCCCAAGGGGGCCGAGGCACAGATACGCAGTATTTT.

V usage is TRBV24-1 and J usage is TRBJ2-3; 7 bases match TRBD1. This CDR3 comprises 17 residues. CDR1 and CDR2 (germline): KGHDR, SFDVKD. Trimming removed 3 bases from V and 6 bases from J; junction bases left unmatched: 14. CDR3 region: CATSDPSYRGSLDTQYF. Written as DNA, the CDR3 is TGTGCCACCAGTGATCCCAGTTACAGGGGATCTTTGGATACGCAGTATTTT.

The chain combines TRBV30 with TRBJ2-7; TRBD2 might be the D (6 bases). Germline V gives CDR1 GTSNPN, CDR2 SVGIG (reference sequence). The ends were cut back, 3 bases at V and 6 bases at J, with 21 bases in the middle. This CDR3 spans 15 amino acids. The CDR3 sequence: CAWRPATHLGGEQYF. CDR3 coding DNA: TGTGCCTGGAGACCAGCCACCCACTTGGGGGGCGAGCAGTACTTC.

This chain uses TRBV5-1 with TRBJ2-1; D is perhaps TRBD2 (6 bases). V was shortened by 4 bases and J by 9 bases, with 17 bases between the two germline ends. The CDR3 consists of 14 residues. The V gene's germline CDR1 is SGHRS and CDR2 YFSETQ. Here the CDR3 reads CASSADYPLGEQFF. The CDR3 DNA reads as TGCGCCAGCAGCGCGGACTACCCCCTAGGTGAGCAGTTCTTC.

The chain recombines TRBV9 with TRBJ1-1, with 7 nucleotides matching TRBD1. The V segment lost 5 bases and the J segment 1 base; nucleotides outside the gene matches: 5. In germline, CDR1 is SGDLS, CDR2 YYNGEE. This CDR3 spans 14 amino acids. Here the CDR3 DNA reads TGTGCCAGCAGGACTGGGACAGCGAACACTGAAGCTTTCTTT. Translation: CASRTGTANTEAFF.

This clone was counted between two and nine times. The CDR3 DNA sequence: TGTGCCAGCAGCTTGTGGACTAGCGGGGGAGAGACCCAGTACTTC. As protein: CASSLWTSGGETQYF. J is TRBJ2-5 and V is TRBV3-1 (or the pseudogene TRBV3-2); 13 bases are shared with TRBD2. In germline, CDR1 is LGHDT, CDR2 YNNKEL (reference sequence). The V and J ends lost 5 bases and 4 bases, in that order; junction bases with no gene match: 4. This CDR3 is 15 amino acids long.

V is TRBV3-1 (or the pseudogene TRBV3-2) and J is TRBJ2-5; 8 nucleotides line up with TRBD2. Germline V lookup: CDR1 LGHDT, CDR2 YNNKEL (reference sequence). V lost 6 bases, J lost 9 bases, and 6 bases stayed unmatched. The CDR3 loop spans 12 amino acids. CDR3 protein: CASSKRGLAQYF. Here the CDR3 DNA reads TGTGCCAGCAGTAAGCGGGGGCTGGCCCAGTACTTC.

This chain uses TRBV11-2 with TRBJ1-6; D may be TRBD1 (5 bases). The germline CDR1 and CDR2 sequences are SGHAT and FQNNGV. This CDR3 is 18 amino acids long. V lost 6 bases and J 0 bases, leaving 18 bases between the germline ends. For the CDR3, the DNA is TGTGCCAGCAGGAATTGGGACTCCCCCAGCTCCTATAATTCACCCCTCCACTTT. Residues: CASRNWDSPSSYNSPLHF.

The chain carries TRBV4-1 and TRBJ2-3, with 9 bases fitting TRBD2. With V trimmed by 6 bases and J by 3 bases, 10 bases remained unmatched. The germline CDR1 and CDR2 sequences are MGHRA and YSYEKL. This CDR3 is built from 16 residues. The CDR3 is CASSPVIAGVTDTQYF. The CDR3, as DNA: TGCGCCAGCAGTCCAGTAATAGCGGGGGTAACAGATACGCAGTATTTT.

The chain employs TRBV5-1 and TRBJ2-3, with TRBD1 matching over 7 bases. This CDR3 has 13 amino acids. The germline V gene encodes CDR1 SGHRS and CDR2 YFSETQ. Trimming cost V 7 bases and J 1 base; bases outside gene matches: 3. CDR3 nucleotides: TGCGCCAGCCGAACAGGGGGCACAGATACGCAGTATTTT. It encodes CASRTGGTDTQYF.

This clone was recorded only once. This chain connects TRBV5-6 to TRBJ2-5, with 8 bases that match TRBD1. J was trimmed by 2 bases and V by 3 bases; bases with no gene match: 18. The length of the CDR3 is 19 residues. CDR1 SGHDT and CDR2 YYEEEE come from the germline V gene. CDR3 region: CASSYPGSVGTGGQETQYF. Written as DNA, the CDR3 is TGTGCCAGCAGCTACCCGGGTTCGGTCGGGACAGGAGGACAAGAGACCCAGTACTTC.

This rearrangement joins TRBV19 to TRBJ2-4, with a possible D match to TRBD1 (6 bases). This CDR3 contains 14 residues. Germline values: CDR1 LNHDA, CDR2 SQIVND (reference sequence). The CDR3 DNA reads as TGTCGGTACAGGGACACGATTGCCAAAAACATTCAGTACTTC. Protein product: CRYRDTIAKNIQYF.

The V and J genes are TRBV4-1 and TRBJ2-3; tentative D call: TRBD2 (5 bases). Between the trimmed V and J ends, which lost 1 base and 2 bases, there was a span of 16 bases. This CDR3 contains 17 residues. CDR1 is MGHRA and CDR2 is YSYEKL in the germline V gene. CDR3 in amino acids: CASSQGPLLVFTDTQYF. In nucleotides, the CDR3 is TGCGCCAGCAGCCAAGGGCCCCTACTAGTATTCACAGATACGCAGTATTTT.